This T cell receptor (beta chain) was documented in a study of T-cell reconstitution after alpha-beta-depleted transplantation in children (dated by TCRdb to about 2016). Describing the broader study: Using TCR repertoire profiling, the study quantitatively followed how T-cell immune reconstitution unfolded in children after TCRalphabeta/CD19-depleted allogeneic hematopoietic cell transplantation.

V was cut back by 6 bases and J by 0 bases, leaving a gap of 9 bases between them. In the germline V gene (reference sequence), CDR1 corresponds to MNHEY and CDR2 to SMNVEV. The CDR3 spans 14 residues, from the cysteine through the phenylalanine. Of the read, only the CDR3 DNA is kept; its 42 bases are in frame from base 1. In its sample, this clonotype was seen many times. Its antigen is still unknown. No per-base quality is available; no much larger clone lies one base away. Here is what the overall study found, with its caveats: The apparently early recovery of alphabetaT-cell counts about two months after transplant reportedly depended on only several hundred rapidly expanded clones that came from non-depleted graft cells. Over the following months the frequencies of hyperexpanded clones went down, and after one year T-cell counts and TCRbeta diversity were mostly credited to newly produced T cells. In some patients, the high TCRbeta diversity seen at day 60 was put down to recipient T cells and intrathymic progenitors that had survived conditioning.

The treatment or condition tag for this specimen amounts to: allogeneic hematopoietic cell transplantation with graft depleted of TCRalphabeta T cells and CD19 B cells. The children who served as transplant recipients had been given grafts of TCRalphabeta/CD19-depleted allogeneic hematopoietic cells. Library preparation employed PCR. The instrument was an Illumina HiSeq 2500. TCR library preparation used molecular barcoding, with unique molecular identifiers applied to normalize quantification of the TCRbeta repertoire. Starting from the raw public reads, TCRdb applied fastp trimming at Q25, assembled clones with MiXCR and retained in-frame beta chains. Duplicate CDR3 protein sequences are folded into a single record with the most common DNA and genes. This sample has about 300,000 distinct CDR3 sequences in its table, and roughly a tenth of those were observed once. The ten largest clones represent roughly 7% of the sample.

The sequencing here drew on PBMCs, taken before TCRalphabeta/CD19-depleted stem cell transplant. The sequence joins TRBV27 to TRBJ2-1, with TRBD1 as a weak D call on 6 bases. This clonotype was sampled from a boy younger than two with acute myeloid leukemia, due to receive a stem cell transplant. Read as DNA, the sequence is TGTGCCAGCAGGGACAGCCGCTCCTACAATGAGCAGTTCTTC. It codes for CASRDSRSYNEQFF.